This entry features one T cell receptor beta chain sequence. Trimming removed 0 bases from V and 14 bases from J, with 12 bases in between. The length of the CDR3 is 13 residues. Germline V gene data show CDR1 as SGDLS and CDR2 as YYNGEE. The sample belongs to a study of blood T cell repertoires in COVID-19. For the study at large: The United States, Italy and Spain were the sources of the acute and convalescent COVID-19 samples.

Ages ranged from about 18 to 90 years, with residence in around 24 US areas. Per the original data handling: Scientists estimated how many nucleated cells there were by amplifying reference gene primers. Clones were sequenced by immunoSEQ multiplex PCR, and TCRdb holds only the in-frame ones, with some missing. The V and J calls and clone size are taken from that table; D and trimming were inferred from the DNA. The repertoire holds 150,000 to 200,000 clones, with more than 75% as singletons. The sample consisted of PBMCs or T cells enriched from blood (not recorded which). This chain links TRBV9 with TRBJ2-6; tentative D call: TRBD1 (8 bases). The TCR originated in a woman between 50 and 59 years old with acute COVID-19. The CDR3 DNA sequence: TGTGCCAGCAGCGTAGGGACAGGGACTATCCTGACTTTC. This encodes CASSVGTGTILTF.